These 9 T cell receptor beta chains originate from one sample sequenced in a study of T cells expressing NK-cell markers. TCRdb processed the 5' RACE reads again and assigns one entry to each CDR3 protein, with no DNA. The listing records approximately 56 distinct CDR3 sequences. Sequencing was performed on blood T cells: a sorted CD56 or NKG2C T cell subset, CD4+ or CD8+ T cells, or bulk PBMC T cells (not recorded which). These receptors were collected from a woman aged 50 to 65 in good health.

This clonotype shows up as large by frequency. The CDR3 protein is CASGHYLGGNTGELFF. This chain links TRBV5-1 with TRBJ2-2; without DNA, the TCRdb call of TRBD2 cannot be checked. This CDR3 has 16 residues. Per the germline V gene, CDR1 is SGHRS and CDR2 is YFSETQ.

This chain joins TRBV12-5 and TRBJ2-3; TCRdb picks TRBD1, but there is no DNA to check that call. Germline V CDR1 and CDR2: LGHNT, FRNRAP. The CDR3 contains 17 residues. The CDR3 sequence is CASGLVRAGHLTDTQYF.

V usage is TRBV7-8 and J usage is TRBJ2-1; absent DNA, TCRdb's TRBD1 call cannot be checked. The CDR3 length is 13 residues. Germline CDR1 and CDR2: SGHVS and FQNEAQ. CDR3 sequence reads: CASSLAGNREQFF.

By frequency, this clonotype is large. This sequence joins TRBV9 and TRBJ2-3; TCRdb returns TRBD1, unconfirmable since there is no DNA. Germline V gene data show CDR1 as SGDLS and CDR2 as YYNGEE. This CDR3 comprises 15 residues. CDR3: CASSDDRDNTDTQYF. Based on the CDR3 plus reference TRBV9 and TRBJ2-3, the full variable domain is DSGVTQTPKHLITATGQRVTLRCSPRSGDLSVYWYQQSLDQGLQFLIQYYNGEERAKGNILERFSAQQFPDLHSELNLSSLELGDSALYFCASSDDRDNTDTQYFGPGTRLTVL.

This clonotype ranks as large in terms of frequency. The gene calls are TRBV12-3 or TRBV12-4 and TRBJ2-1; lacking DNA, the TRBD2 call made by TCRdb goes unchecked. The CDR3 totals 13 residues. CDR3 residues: CASSPGLLVWQFF.

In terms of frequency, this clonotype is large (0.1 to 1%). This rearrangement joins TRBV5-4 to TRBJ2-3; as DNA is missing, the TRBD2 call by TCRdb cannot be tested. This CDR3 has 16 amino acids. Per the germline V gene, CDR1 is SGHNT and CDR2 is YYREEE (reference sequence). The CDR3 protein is CASSIGAGGYADTQYF.

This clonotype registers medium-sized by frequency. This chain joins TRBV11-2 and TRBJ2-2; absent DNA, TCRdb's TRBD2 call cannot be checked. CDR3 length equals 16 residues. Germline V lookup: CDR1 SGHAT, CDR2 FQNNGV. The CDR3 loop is CASSFRVAGRTGELFF.

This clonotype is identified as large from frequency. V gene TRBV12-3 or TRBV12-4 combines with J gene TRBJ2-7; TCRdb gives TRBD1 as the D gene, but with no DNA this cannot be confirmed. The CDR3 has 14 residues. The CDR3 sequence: CASSQRGPAREQYF.

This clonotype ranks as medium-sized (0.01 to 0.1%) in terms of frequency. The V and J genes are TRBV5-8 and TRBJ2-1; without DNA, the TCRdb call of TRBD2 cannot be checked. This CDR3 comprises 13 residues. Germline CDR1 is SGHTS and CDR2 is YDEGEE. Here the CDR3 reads CASPGLAGVEQFF. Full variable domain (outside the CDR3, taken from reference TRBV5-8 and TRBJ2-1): EAGVTQSPTHLIKTRGQQATLRCSPISGHTSVYWYQQALGLGLQFLLWYDEGEERNRGNFPPRFSGRQFPNYSSELNVNALELEDSALYLCASPGLAGVEQFFGPGTRLTVL.